The clone carrying this TCR beta chain was observed many times. The source of the sample is a study of metastatic and nonmetastatic thyroid tumors. Overall study: Repertoires of blood and of tissue (tumor or nodule) from malignant and benign thyroid patients were compared.

Trimming left V 4 bases short and J 0 bases short, with 12 bases between. CDR1 SGHRS and CDR2 YFSETQ come from the germline V gene. The CDR3 contains 15 residues. Per the study methods: Clinicopathological groups differed in CDR3, with these differences serving to build a distant-metastasis classifier for papillary thyroid cancer. TCRdb re-called clones via MiXCR from the PCR reads. The V and J calls were not made by the authors but by TCRdb's processing. Altogether about 21,000 clones are present, around 18% being singletons, with the ten largest covering 20% to 25%. Nobody among the patients had been given any treatment before thyroid surgery.

The TCR originated in a male donor with papillary thyroid cancer or a benign thyroid nodule (not recorded which). Some clones in this sample may be carry-over from other donors' samples. V and J are TRBV5-1 and TRBJ2-3, with no clear D. The sample consisted of blood. As DNA, the CDR3 is TGCGCCAGCAGCGGACCACTATCTAGCACAGATACGCAGTATTTT. Encoded protein: CASSGPLSSTDTQYF.